This T cell receptor (beta chain) was captured by sequencing in a study of T cell responses to AZD1222 COVID-19 vaccine. Second-dose schedules of about 4 or about 12 weeks were combined. This table comes from immunoSEQ multiplex PCR, and its TCRdb copy is limited to in-frame clones, with some not included. The sample lists 60,000 to 95,000 clones, roughly 84% occurring once. J was trimmed by 4 bases and V by 5 bases; bases with no gene match: 8. The CDR3 is 15 amino acids. Germline V CDR1 and CDR2: SGHTA, FQGNSA. On this clone itself: Its matching antigen is unknown.

Study results and caveats: Nearly half of spike-specific TCRs reportedly go after variant regions that carry no mutations. Repertoires in all cases were sampled only once the peak T cell response had passed. Spike-specific TCR breadth and depth were elevated following two AZD1222 doses.

The chain joins TRBV7-2 to TRBJ2-1; TRBD1 aligns across 7 bases. This TCR was recovered from an adult who received the AZD1222 COVID-19 vaccine. Source: peripheral blood, taken 28 days after the second AZD1222 dose. CDR3 amino acids: CASSATRDSYNEQFF. CDR3 coding DNA: TGTGCCAGCAGCGCCACCCGGGACAGTTACAATGAGCAGTTCTTC. Full variable domain (missing parts from reference TRBV7-2 and TRBJ2-1): GAGVSQSPSNKVTEKGKDVELRCDPISGHTALYWYRQSLGQGLEFLIYFQGNSAPDKSGLPSDRFSAERTGGSVSTLTIQRTQQEDSAVYLCASSATRDSYNEQFFGPGTRLTVL.